The clone carrying this TCR beta chain was counted a few times. Its antigen is as yet unknown. This CDR3 region has 16 residues. Germline assignment: CDR1 DFQATT and CDR2 SNEGSKA (reference sequence). The ends were cut back, 6 bases at V and 3 bases at J, with 23 bases in the middle. Combining a sample-barcoded 5' primer with a J-beta primer mix, a second PCR ran for about 7 to 11 cycles. MiXCR, run by TCRdb on the 5' RACE reads, gives a single entry per CDR3 protein. The sample contains about 280,000 distinct CDR3 sequences, roughly 26% of which appear only once. Approximately 9.6 milliliters of peripheral blood were drawn from each donor into EDTA-treated tubes. The data were obtained in a study of blood T cells in healthy people across ages. Study-wide results and limits: PBMCs that were unsorted prevented a conclusive naive versus antigen-experienced comparison.

The sequencing input was blood. The chain recombines TRBV20-1 with TRBJ2-5, with D possibly TRBD1 on 5 matching bases. This clonotype was obtained from a woman between 65 and 79 years old in good health. The CDR3: CSASPRSWGPKETQYF. DNA for the CDR3: TGCAGTGCCTCACCCCGCTCCTGGGGCCCAAAAGAGACCCAGTACTTC.